The 6 T cell receptor beta chains presented below share a single source sample, sequenced in a study of blood T cell repertoires in COVID-19. Clones were read by immunoSEQ multiplex PCR, and TCRdb kept only the in-frame ones, dropping some. The sample contains about 47,000 clones, 88% of which appear only once. The sequenced sample consisted of peripheral blood. Source of these receptors: a man over 45 with active COVID-19.

In DNA, the CDR3 is TGTGCCAGCAGTTACGGGGGCATCTCCGGGGAGACCCAGTACTTC. Its protein is CASSYGGISGETQYF. The chain is built from TRBV6-2 or TRBV6-3 and TRBJ2-5, with D maybe TRBD1 (6 bases). The germline V and J ends were trimmed by 2 bases and 5 bases, with 15 bases remaining between them. Germline lookup yields CDR1 MNHEY and CDR2 SVGEGT. This CDR3 is built from 15 residues.

This sequence joins TRBV5-4 and TRBJ1-5, with D uncertain. CDR3 length: 13 residues. Trimming took 0 bases from V and 4 from J, leaving 5 bases between them. Per germline, CDR1 SGHNT and CDR2 YYREEE (reference sequence). The CDR3 here is CASSLALNQPQHF. CDR3 nucleotides: TGTGCCAGCAGCTTGGCCTTAAATCAGCCCCAGCATTTT.

This rearrangement joins TRBV5-1 to TRBJ2-3; unclear D gene. The CDR3 has 14 residues. V was pared by 3 bases and J by 2 bases, with 10 bases between. Germline loops: CDR1 SGHRS, CDR2 YFSETQ. CDR3 sequence (DNA): TGCGCCAGCAGCTCTCAAGCGCACACAGATACGCAGTATTTT. Translating gives CASSSQAHTDTQYF.

V usage is TRBV6-1 and J usage is TRBJ1-2, with D maybe TRBD1 (5 bases). The germline CDR1 and CDR2 sequences are MNHNS and SASEGT. With 0 bases removed from V and 2 bases from J, the gap between germline ends came to 13 bases. CDR3 length equals 16 residues. The CDR3 spells CASSEAHGGRNYGYTF. In nucleotides, the CDR3 is TGTGCCAGCAGTGAAGCGCACGGGGGACGGAACTATGGCTACACCTTC.

CDR3 protein: CASSIGAQATNEKLFF. The DNA of the CDR3 is TGTGCCAGTAGTATCGGAGCACAAGCAACTAATGAAAAACTGTTTTTT. The chain joins TRBV19 to TRBJ1-4; D not resolved. Trimming stripped 3 bases from V and 0 bases from J, with 11 bases between. The germline V gene encodes CDR1 LNHDA and CDR2 SQIVND (reference sequence). This CDR3 contains 16 residues. The entire variable domain, with the rest obtained from reference TRBV19 and TRBJ1-4, is as follows: DGGITQSPKYLFRKEGQNVTLSCEQNLNHDAMYWYRQDPGQGLRLIYYSQIVNDFQKGDIAEGYSVSREKKESFPLTVTSAQKNPTAFYLCASSIGAQATNEKLFFGSGTQLSVL.

This chain uses TRBV11-3 with TRBJ1-2, with D perhaps matching TRBD1 (6 bases). V gave up 5 bases and J gave up 8 bases, with 24 bases separating them. Germline loops: CDR1 SGHNT, CDR2 YENEEA. The CDR3 is made up of 16 amino acids. As DNA, the CDR3 is TGTGCCAGCAGCCTAAAACCCGAGGACAGCCGTCGGGGCTACACCTTC. It encodes CASSLKPEDSRRGYTF.